These 16 T cell receptor beta chains originate from one sample sequenced in a study of shared clonotypes between healthy human individuals. Selected positively for CCR7 and CD45RO-negative, naive CD8 cells excluded terminally differentiated effector memory CD45RA+ cells. The protocol was immunoSEQ multiplex PCR, while the TCRdb copy is restricted to in-frame clones and leaves out a portion. Altogether about 2.1 million clones are present, about 92% being singletons, with the ten largest covering about 1.8%. Sequencing used naive CD8+ T cells from PBMCs. The receptors were sampled from a man aged 18 to 30 in good health. Some clones in this sample may be carry-over from other donors' samples.

This sequence joins TRBV7-9 and TRBJ2-5; D is ambiguous. Trimming shortened V by 5 bases and J by 8 bases, and 18 bases separated the two germline ends. Germline assignment: CDR1 SEHNR and CDR2 FQNEAQ (reference sequence). This CDR3 is built from 14 residues. CDR3 in DNA: TGTGCCAGCAGCCCTAAAACTCCCTTGGTTACCCAGTACTTC. Protein sequence: CASSPKTPLVTQYF.

V and J are TRBV6-4 and TRBJ2-1, with 10 bases aligning to TRBD2. V shed 0 bases and J 10 bases; nucleotides not matched to a gene: 6. The CDR3 runs to 15 residues. Germline CDR1 reads MRHNA; CDR2 reads SNTAGT. CDR3 loop: CASSDSSLAGAEQFF. The CDR3 nucleotides are TGTGCCAGCAGTGACTCGAGCCTAGCGGGAGCAGAGCAGTTCTTC.

This chain joins TRBV29-1 and TRBJ2-1; 8 bases fit TRBD2. The CDR3 contains 14 residues. Trimming removed 4 bases from V and 5 bases from J; junction bases left unmatched: 7. Germline V lookup: CDR1 SQVTM, CDR2 ANQGSEA. The CDR3 nucleotides are TGCAGCGTTGGTGGGACTAGACTCCACAATGAGCAGTTCTTC. This encodes CSVGGTRLHNEQFF.

The gene calls are TRBV28 and TRBJ1-1; a possible D gene is TRBD1 (5 bases). V lost 6 bases to trimming and J lost 1 base, with 21 bases between them. Germline loops: CDR1 MDHEN, CDR2 SYDVKM. The CDR3 consists of 17 residues. In DNA, the CDR3 is TGTGCCAGCAGCACCCTAGTCATTCGTCAGGGGAACACTGAAGCTTTCTTT. As protein: CASSTLVIRQGNTEAFF. Full variable domain (outside the CDR3, taken from reference TRBV28 and TRBJ1-1): DVKVTQSSRYLVKRTGEKVFLECVQDMDHENMFWYRQDPGLGLRLIYFSYDVKMKEKGDIPEGYSVSREKKERFSLILESASTNQTSMYLCASSTLVIRQGNTEAFFGQGTRLTVV.

In its sample, this clone was seen once. The chain is built from TRBV5-6 and TRBJ2-7, with 12 positions matching TRBD1. The germline CDR1 and CDR2 sequences are SGHDT and YYEEEE. With 3 bases clipped from V and 3 bases from J, the junction kept 10 bases outside the gene matches. The length of the CDR3 is 17 residues. The CDR3 DNA reads as TGTGCCAGCAGCTCATTTACCGGGACAGGGGGCCTCTACGAGCAGTACTTC. Translating gives CASSSFTGTGGLYEQYF.

This clone has just one count. Other DNA sequences in this specimen translate into the identical CDR3. V usage is TRBV7-9 and J usage is TRBJ2-3; a possible D gene is TRBD1 (5 bases). From germline, CDR1 is SEHNR and CDR2 FQNEAQ (reference sequence). Trimming left V 5 bases short and J 6 bases short, with 9 bases between. This CDR3 is 12 amino acids long. For the CDR3, the DNA is TGTGCCAGCAGCCCCCCAGGGGATACGCAGTATTTT. Encoded protein: CASSPPGDTQYF.

CDR3 sequence reads: CASSFGQGPGETQYF. The CDR3 DNA reads as TGTGCCAGCAGTTTCGGACAGGGCCCAGGAGAGACCCAGTACTTC. The V and J genes are TRBV27 and TRBJ2-5; 8 nucleotides align to TRBD1. This CDR3 is 15 amino acids long. V shed 3 bases, J shed 4 bases, and the junction held 7 bases outside the gene matches. CDR1 and CDR2 from the germline V gene are MNHEY and SMNVEV (reference sequence).

The V and J genes are TRBV11-2 and TRBJ2-5, with 14 nucleotides matching TRBD2. The CDR3 is 16 residues long. V lost 5 bases, J lost 6 bases, and 8 bases stayed unmatched. CDR1 and CDR2 (germline): SGHAT, FQNNGV. This CDR3 is CASSLGLAGVAKTQYF. CDR3 coding DNA: TGTGCCAGCAGCCTGGGACTAGCGGGAGTGGCGAAGACCCAGTACTTC.

This rearrangement joins TRBV11-2 to TRBJ2-7; D unclear. Germline-derived CDR1 and CDR2 are SGHAT and FQNNGV. The V and J ends lost 2 bases and 7 bases respectively, with 15 bases between them. The CDR3 consists of 14 residues. In nucleotides, the CDR3 is TGTGCCAGCAGCTTATCCGTACCATACGGGGAGCAGTACTTC. Its protein product is CASSLSVPYGEQYF.

V and J are TRBV6-4 and TRBJ1-1, with TRBD1 identical over 10 bases. The junction had 4 bases not matched to a gene; V was cut back by 3 bases and J by 3 bases. This CDR3 comprises 15 residues. The V gene's germline CDR1 is MRHNA and CDR2 SNTAGT. The CDR3 bases are TGTGCCAGCAGTGATACGGACAGGGGGGACACTGAAGCTTTCTTT. Its protein is CASSDTDRGDTEAFF.

The table lists this clone with a count of one. The rearrangement links TRBV19 to TRBJ1-5; D is unclear. V was clipped by 5 bases and J by 4 bases, with 9 bases between them. The CDR3 totals 13 residues. CDR1 and CDR2 from the germline V gene are LNHDA and SQIVND (reference sequence). The CDR3 bases are TGTGCCAGTAGTCCGGACTTGAATCAGCCCCAGCATTTT. Translation: CASSPDLNQPQHF.

The genes are TRBV6-5 and TRBJ2-1; no clear D. This CDR3 region has 13 residues. V was clipped by 5 bases and J by 4 bases, with 9 bases between them. Germline CDR1 is MNHEY and CDR2 is SVGAGI. CDR3 region: CASSQTNYNEQFF. The CDR3 DNA follows: TGTGCCAGCAGTCAGACAAATTACAATGAGCAGTTCTTC.

As concerns this clone: Germline and junction disagree at one end, which may indicate a read error. The V gene is TRBV16, the J gene TRBJ2-7, with unresolved D. This CDR3 comprises 11 residues. From germline, CDR1 is KGHSY and CDR2 FQNENV. DNA of the CDR3: TGTGCCAGCAGCCAATCTCTTCTTCCAGTATTC. It specifies CASSQSLLPVF.

Remarks on this clone: Distinct nucleotide sequences in the sample also encode this CDR3. The chain has TRBV29-1 and TRBJ2-7; D is unresolved. With 6 bases removed from V and 0 bases from J, the gap between germline ends came to 3 bases. The CDR3 spans 10 residues. CDR1 is SQVTM, CDR2 ANQGSEA, per germline. As DNA, the CDR3 is TGCAGCGTCCTCTCCTACGAGCAGTACTTC. Its translation: CSVLSYEQYF.

The chain is built from TRBV6-5 and TRBJ2-1; 9 positions agree with TRBD2. The CDR3 is 15 amino acids. V trimming: 0 bases; J trimming: 9 bases; junction bases outside the gene matches: 6. Per the germline V gene, CDR1 is MNHEY and CDR2 is SVGAGI. The CDR3 loop is CASSYSASGMAEQFF. In DNA form, the CDR3 reads TGTGCCAGCAGTTACTCGGCTAGCGGGATGGCTGAGCAGTTCTTC.

The chain recombines TRBV9 with TRBJ2-3, with D possibly TRBD1 on 6 matching bases. Trimming shortened V by 4 bases and J by 0 bases, and 15 bases separated the two germline ends. This CDR3 spans 16 amino acids. Germline CDR1 SGDLS, CDR2 YYNGEE. The CDR3 loop is CASSHHYRASTDTQYF. Here the CDR3 DNA reads TGTGCCAGCAGCCACCACTACAGGGCCAGCACAGATACGCAGTATTTT.